This record concerns one TCR beta chain sequence. Its antigen is unknown. The source of the sample is a study of blood T cells in healthy people across ages. Primers used in a second PCR of roughly 7 to 11 cycles were a sample-barcoded 5' primer and a J-beta primer mix. TCRdb fed the 5' RACE reads into MiXCR, producing one record per CDR3 protein. The sample lists about 970,000 distinct CDR3 sequences; roughly 51% were seen once. Trimming stripped 0 bases from V and 3 bases from J, with 15 bases between. This CDR3 has 16 amino acids. Germline CDR1 ENHRY, CDR2 SYGVKD. Study results and limitations: Strong correlation existed between TCR beta diversity and naive T cell percentage.

What was sequenced was blood. This TCR was sampled from a woman aged 55 to 70 in good health. The chain uses TRBV10-3 and TRBJ2-7; tentatively, D is TRBD2 (5 bases). The DNA for the CDR3 is TGTGCCATCAGTGAGTCGAGTGCTAGCCGTTTCTACGAGCAGTACTTC. Protein: CAISESSASRFYEQYF.